This T cell receptor (beta chain) was captured in a study of T cell responses to AZD1222 COVID-19 vaccine. Overall study results and limits: There were repertoire samples only from the period after the peak T cell response. Vaccine-associated CD4 TCRs ranged over spike, dominating at 160-218 and 743-854. Spike-specific TCR breadth and depth were elevated following two AZD1222 doses.

Pooling covered second doses at about 4 or about 12 weeks. Libraries were prepared by immunoSEQ multiplex PCR; TCRdb keeps only in-frame clonotypes and omits some of them. In the table there are roughly 120,000 clones, around 89% of which are singletons. Turning to this clone: Its cognate antigen is unknown.

Looked up from germline, CDR1 is LNHNV and CDR2 is YYDKDF (reference sequence). The J segment lost 5 bases and the V segment lost 5 bases, leaving 13 bases of the junction unmatched. This CDR3 comprises 16 residues. This rearrangement joins TRBV15 to TRBJ2-5; 8 bases match TRBD1. This clonotype was sampled from an adult who received the AZD1222 COVID-19 vaccine. This specimen was peripheral blood, taken 28 days after the second AZD1222 dose. The CDR3 bases are TGTGCCACCAGCCCTAGGGTCCAGGGGGCCATGGAGACCCAGTACTTC. Translated: CATSPRVQGAMETQYF.